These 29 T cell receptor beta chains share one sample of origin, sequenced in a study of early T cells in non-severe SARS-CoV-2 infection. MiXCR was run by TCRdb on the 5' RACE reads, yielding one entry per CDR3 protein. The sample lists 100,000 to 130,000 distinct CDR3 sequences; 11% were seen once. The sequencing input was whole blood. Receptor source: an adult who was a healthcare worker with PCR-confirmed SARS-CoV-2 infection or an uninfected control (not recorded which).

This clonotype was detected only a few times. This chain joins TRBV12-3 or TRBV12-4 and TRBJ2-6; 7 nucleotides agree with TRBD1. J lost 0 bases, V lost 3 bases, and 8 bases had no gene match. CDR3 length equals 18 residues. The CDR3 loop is CASSLHRGPTSGANVLTF. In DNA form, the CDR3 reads TGTGCCAGCAGTTTGCACAGGGGCCCCACCTCTGGGGCCAACGTCCTGACTTTC.

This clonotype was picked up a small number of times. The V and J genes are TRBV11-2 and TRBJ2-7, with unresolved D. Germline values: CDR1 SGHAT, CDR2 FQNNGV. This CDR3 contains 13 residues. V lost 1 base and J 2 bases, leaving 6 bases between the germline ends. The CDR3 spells CASSLGRTYEQYF. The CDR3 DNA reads TGTGCCAGCAGCTTAGGGCGGACCTACGAGCAGTACTTC.

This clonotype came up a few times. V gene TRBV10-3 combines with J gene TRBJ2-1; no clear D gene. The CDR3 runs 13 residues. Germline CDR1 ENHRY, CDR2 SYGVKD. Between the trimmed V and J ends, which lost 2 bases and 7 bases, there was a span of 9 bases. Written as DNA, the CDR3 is TGTGCCATCAGTGAGCCGAAGTTGAATGAGCAGTTCTTC. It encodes CAISEPKLNEQFF.

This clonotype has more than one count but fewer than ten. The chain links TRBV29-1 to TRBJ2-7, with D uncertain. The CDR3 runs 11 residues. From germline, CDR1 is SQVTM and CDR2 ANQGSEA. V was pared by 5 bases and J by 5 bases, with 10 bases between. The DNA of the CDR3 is TGCAGCGTTACCACAAATAACGAGCAGTACTTC. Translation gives CSVTTNNEQYF.

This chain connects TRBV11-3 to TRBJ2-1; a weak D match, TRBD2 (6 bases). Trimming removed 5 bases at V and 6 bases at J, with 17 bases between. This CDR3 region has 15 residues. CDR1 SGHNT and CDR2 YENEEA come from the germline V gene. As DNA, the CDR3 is TGTGCCAGCAGCCTGAGGGCGGGACGCTTCAATGAGCAGTTCTTC. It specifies CASSLRAGRFNEQFF.

In DNA, the CDR3 is TGTGCCAGCAGCACCGGACAGGTCCGGACTGAAGCTTTCTTT. This codes for CASSTGQVRTEAFF. The V gene is TRBV7-2, the J gene TRBJ1-1; 7 bases line up with TRBD1. Germline V lookup: CDR1 SGHTA, CDR2 FQGNSA. V lost 5 bases, J lost 5 bases, and 8 bases stayed unmatched. CDR3 size: 14 residues.

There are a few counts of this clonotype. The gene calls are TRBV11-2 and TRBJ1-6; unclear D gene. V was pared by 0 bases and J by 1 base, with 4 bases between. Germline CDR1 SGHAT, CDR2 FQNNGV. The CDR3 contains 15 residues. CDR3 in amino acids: CASSLEGSYNSPLHF. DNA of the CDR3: TGTGCCAGCAGCTTAGAAGGGTCCTATAATTCACCCCTCCACTTT.

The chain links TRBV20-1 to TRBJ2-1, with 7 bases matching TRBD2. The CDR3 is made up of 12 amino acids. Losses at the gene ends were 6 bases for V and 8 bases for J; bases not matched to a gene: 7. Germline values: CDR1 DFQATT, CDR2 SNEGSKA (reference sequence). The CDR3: CSAGLAADEQFF. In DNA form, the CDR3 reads TGCAGTGCGGGCCTAGCGGCCGATGAGCAGTTCTTC.

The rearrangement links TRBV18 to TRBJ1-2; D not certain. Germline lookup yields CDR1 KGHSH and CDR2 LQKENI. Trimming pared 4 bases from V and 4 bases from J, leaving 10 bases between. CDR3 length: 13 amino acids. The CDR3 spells CASSLDAAYGYTF. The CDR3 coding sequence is TGTGCCAGCTCACTGGACGCTGCCTATGGCTACACCTTC. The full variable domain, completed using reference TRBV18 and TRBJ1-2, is NAGVMQNPRHLVRRRGQEARLRCSPMKGHSHVYWYRQLPEEGLKFMVYLQKENIIDESGMPKERFSAEFPKEGPSILRIQQVVRGDSAAYFCASSLDAAYGYTFGSGTRLTVV.

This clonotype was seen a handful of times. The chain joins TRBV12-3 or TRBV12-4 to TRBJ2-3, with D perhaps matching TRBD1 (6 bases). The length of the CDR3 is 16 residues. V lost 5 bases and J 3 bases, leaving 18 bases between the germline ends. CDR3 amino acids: CASSRDTNRRTDTQYF. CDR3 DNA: TGTGCCAGCAGTCGGGACACCAACAGGAGGACAGATACGCAGTATTTT.

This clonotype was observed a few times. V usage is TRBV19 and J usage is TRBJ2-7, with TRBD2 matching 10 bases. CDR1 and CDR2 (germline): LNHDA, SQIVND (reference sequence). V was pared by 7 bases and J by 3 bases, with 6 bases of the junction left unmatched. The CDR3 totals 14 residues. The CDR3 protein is CASIISGRLYEQYF. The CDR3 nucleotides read TGTGCCAGTATCATTAGCGGGAGGCTCTACGAGCAGTACTTC.

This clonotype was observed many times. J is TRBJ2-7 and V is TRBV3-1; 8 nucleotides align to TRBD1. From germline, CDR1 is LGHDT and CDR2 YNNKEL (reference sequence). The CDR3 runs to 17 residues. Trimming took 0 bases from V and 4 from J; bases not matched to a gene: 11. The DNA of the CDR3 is TGTGCCAGCAGCCAAGATACAGGGGGACACTACCCTTACGAGCAGTACTTC. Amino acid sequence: CASSQDTGGHYPYEQYF.

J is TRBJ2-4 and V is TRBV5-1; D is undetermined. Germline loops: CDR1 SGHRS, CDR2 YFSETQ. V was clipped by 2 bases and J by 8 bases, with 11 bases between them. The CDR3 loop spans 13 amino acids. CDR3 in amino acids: CASSFAEDDIQYF. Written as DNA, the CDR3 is TGCGCCAGCAGCTTCGCCGAAGACGACATTCAGTACTTC.

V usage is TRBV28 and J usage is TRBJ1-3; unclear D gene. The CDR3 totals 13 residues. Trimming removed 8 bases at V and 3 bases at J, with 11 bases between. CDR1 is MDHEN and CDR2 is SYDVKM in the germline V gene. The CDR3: CASHKPDGNTIYF. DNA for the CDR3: TGTGCCAGCCATAAGCCGGATGGAAACACCATATATTTT.

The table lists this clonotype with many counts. The CDR3 nucleotides are TGTGCCAGCAACACGCCACCCCCTAACACCGGGGAGCTGTTTTTT. Amino acids: CASNTPPPNTGELFF. The genes are TRBV6-6 and TRBJ2-2; D ambiguous. The CDR3 covers 15 residues. V was pared by 7 bases and J by 2 bases, with 14 bases between. Germline CDR1 reads MNHNY; CDR2 reads SVGAGI (reference sequence).

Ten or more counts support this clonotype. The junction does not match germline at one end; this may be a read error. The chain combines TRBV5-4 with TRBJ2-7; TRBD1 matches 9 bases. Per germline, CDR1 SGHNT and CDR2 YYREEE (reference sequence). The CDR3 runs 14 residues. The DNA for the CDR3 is TGTGCCAGCAGTTTGGGACAGGGCGAAGGGGAGCAGTACTTC. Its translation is CASSLGQGEGEQYF.

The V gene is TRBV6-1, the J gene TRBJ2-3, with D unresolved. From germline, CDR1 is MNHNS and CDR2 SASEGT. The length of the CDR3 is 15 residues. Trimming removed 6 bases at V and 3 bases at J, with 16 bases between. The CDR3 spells CASRLGPTHTDTQYF. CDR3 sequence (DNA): TGTGCCAGCAGGCTAGGCCCCACGCATACAGATACGCAGTATTTT.

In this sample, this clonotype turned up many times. In DNA, the CDR3 is TGTGCCTCTGGGGACAGGCACTACGAGCAGTACTTC. Protein: CASGDRHYEQYF. The chain uses TRBV10-3 and TRBJ2-7; 8 nucleotides match TRBD1. V lost 11 bases to trimming and J lost 3 bases; unmatched junction nucleotides: 6. The germline V gene has CDR1 ENHRY and CDR2 SYGVKD. The CDR3 sequence is 12 residues long.

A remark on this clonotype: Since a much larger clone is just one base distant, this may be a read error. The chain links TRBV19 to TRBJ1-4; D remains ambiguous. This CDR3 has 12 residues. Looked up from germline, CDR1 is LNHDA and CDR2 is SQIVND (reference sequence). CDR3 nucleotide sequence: TGTACCAGTAGTATGACCGTCGAAGTACTGTTTTTT. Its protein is CTSSMTVEVLFF.

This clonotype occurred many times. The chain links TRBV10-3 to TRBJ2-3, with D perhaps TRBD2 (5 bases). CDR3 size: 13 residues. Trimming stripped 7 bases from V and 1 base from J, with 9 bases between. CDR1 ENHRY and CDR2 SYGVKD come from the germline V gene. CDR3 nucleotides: TGTGCCATCAACCCCGGGGGCACAGATACGCAGTATTTT. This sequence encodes CAINPGGTDTQYF.

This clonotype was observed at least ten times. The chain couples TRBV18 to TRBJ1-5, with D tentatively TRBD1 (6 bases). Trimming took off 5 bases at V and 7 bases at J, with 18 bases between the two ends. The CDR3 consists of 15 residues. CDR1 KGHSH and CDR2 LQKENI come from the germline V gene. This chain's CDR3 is CASSGTQGAAQPQHF. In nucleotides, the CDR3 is TGTGCCAGCTCAGGGACACAGGGTGCAGCCCAGCCCCAGCATTTT.

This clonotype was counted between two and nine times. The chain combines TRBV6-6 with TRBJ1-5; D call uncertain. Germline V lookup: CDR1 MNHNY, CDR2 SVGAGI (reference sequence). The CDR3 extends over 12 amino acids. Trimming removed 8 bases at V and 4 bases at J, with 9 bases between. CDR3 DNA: TGTGCCAGCCGACGGAGTAATCAGCCCCAGCATTTT. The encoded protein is CASRRSNQPQHF.

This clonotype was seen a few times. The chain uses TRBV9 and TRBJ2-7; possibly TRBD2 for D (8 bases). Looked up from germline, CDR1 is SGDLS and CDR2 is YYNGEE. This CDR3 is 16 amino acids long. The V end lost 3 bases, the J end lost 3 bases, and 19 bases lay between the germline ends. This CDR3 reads CASSAGGSGAVYEQYF. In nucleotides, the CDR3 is TGTGCCAGCAGCGCAGGGGGTAGCGGGGCCGTCTACGAGCAGTACTTC. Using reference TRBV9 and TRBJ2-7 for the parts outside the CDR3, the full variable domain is DSGVTQTPKHLITATGQRVTLRCSPRSGDLSVYWYQQSLDQGLQFLIQYYNGEERAKGNILERFSAQQFPDLHSELNLSSLELGDSALYFCASSAGGSGAVYEQYFGPGTRLTVT.

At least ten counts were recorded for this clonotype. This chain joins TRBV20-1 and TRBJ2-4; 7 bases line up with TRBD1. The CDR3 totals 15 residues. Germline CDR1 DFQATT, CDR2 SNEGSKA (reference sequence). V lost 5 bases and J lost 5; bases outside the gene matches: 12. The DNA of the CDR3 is TGCAGTGCTCGTGGTCATACCGGGACAGAAAACATTCAGTACTTC. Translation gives CSARGHTGTENIQYF.

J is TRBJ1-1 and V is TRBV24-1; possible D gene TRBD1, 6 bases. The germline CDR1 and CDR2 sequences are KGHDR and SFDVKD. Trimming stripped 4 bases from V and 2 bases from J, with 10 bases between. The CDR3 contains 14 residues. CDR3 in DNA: TGTGCCACCAGTGAGGGGGCCCGTAACACTGAAGCTTTCTTT. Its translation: CATSEGARNTEAFF.

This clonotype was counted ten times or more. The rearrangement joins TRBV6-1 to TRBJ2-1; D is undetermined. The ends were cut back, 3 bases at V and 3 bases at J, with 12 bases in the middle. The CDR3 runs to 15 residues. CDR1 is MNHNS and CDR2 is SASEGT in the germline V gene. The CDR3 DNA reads TGTGCCAGCAGTGACGGCCCCTTAAGCTACAATGAGCAGTTCTTC. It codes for CASSDGPLSYNEQFF.

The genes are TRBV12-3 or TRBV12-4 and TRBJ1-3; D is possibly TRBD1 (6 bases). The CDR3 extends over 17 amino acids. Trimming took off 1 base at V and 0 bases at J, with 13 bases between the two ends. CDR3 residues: CASSLGAGVASGNTIYF. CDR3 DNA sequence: TGTGCCAGCAGTTTAGGGGCAGGGGTCGCCTCTGGAAACACCATATATTTT.

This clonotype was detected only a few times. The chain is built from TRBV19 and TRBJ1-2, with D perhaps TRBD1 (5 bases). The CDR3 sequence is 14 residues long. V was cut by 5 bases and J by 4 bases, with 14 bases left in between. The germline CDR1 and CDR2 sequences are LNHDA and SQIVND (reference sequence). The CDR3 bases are TGTGCCAGTAGTCCTGGGGCAGCCTTCTATGGCTACACCTTC. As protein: CASSPGAAFYGYTF.

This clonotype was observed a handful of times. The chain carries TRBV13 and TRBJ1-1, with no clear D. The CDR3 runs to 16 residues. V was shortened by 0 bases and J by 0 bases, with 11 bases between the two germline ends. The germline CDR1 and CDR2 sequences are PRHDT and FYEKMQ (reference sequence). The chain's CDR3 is CASSLGGSLMNTEAFF. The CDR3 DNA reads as TGTGCCAGCAGCTTAGGTGGCAGCCTAATGAACACTGAAGCTTTCTTT.